The 25 T cell receptor beta chains presented below share a single source sample, sequenced in a study of graft-versus-host responses after intestinal transplantation. Their antigen targets remain unknown. Method: immunoSEQ multiplex PCR; TCRdb's copy keeps in-frame clones and lacks some. The table records roughly 50,000 clones, around nine tenths of them present only once. Sequenced here: unstimulated CD4+ T cells sorted from spleen or lymph node cells, sampled before transplant. The receptors here all came from a human donor who was the organ donor for an intestinal transplant.

CDR3 loop: CASSFNRVADKNIQYF. The CDR3 DNA follows: TGTGCCAGCAGCTTTAATCGAGTGGCAGATAAAAACATTCAGTACTTC. This chain connects TRBV7-8 to TRBJ2-4; D gene uncertain. The CDR3 length is 16 residues. Germline values: CDR1 SGHVS, CDR2 FQNEAQ. Trimming left V 3 bases short and J 4 bases short, with 16 bases between.

V usage is TRBV7-2 and J usage is TRBJ1-2, with 8 bases identical to TRBD1. V was pared by 0 bases and J by 5 bases, with 5 bases of the junction left unmatched. CDR3 length: 15 residues. The germline CDR1 and CDR2 sequences are SGHTA and FQGNSA. CDR3 nucleotide sequence: TGTGCCAGCAGCTTAGCGAGGACAGGGACTTATGGCTACACCTTC. Its protein is CASSLARTGTYGYTF. The full variable domain, in which reference TRBV7-2 and TRBJ1-2 provide the parts outside the CDR3, is GAGVSQSPSNKVTEKGKDVELRCDPISGHTALYWYRQSLGQGLEFLIYFQGNSAPDKSGLPSDRFSAERTGGSVSTLTIQRTQQEDSAVYLCASSLARTGTYGYTFGSGTRLTVV.

The rearrangement links TRBV10-3 to TRBJ2-3; D is unclear. Germline CDR1 is ENHRY and CDR2 is SYGVKD. CDR3 size: 12 residues. The germline V and J ends were trimmed by 3 bases and 0 bases, with 1 base remaining between them. As DNA, the CDR3 is TGTGCCATCAGTGACAGCACAGATACGCAGTATTTT. Amino acid sequence: CAISDSTDTQYF.

The chain carries TRBV7-3 and TRBJ2-7; D unresolved. The CDR3 has 14 amino acids. Looked up from germline, CDR1 is SGHTA and CDR2 is FQGTGA. Trimming left V 5 bases short and J 0 bases short, with 11 bases between. CDR3 nucleotides: TGTGCCAGCAGCCCAAGGCCAGGCTCCTACGAGCAGTACTTC. Its protein is CASSPRPGSYEQYF.

In DNA form, the CDR3 reads TGTGCCAGCAGTCAACAGGAGAACACTGAAGCTTTCTTT. Amino acid sequence: CASSQQENTEAFF. This sequence joins TRBV6-1 and TRBJ1-1; tentative D call: TRBD1 (5 bases). In germline, CDR1 is MNHNS, CDR2 SASEGT. Trimming stripped 5 bases from V and 1 base from J, with 8 bases between. The CDR3 length is 13 residues.

The chain carries TRBV15 and TRBJ2-3; D gene unclear. Germline V lookup: CDR1 LNHNV, CDR2 YYDKDF (reference sequence). With 0 bases removed from V and 0 bases from J, the gap between germline ends came to 7 bases. The CDR3 has 15 amino acids. The CDR3: CATSRDDRSTDTQYF. CDR3 nucleotide sequence: TGTGCCACCAGCAGAGACGACCGTAGCACAGATACGCAGTATTTT.

The V gene is TRBV28, the J gene TRBJ2-7; 12 bases are shared with TRBD1. With 1 base clipped from V and 5 bases from J, the junction kept 9 bases outside the gene matches. This CDR3 contains 17 residues. CDR1 is MDHEN and CDR2 is SYDVKM in the germline V gene. The CDR3 loop reads CASSLFRSGQGAHEQYF. For the CDR3, the DNA is TGTGCCAGCAGTTTATTCAGGTCGGGACAGGGGGCCCACGAGCAGTACTTC.

This rearrangement joins TRBV11-3 to TRBJ1-2; possible D gene TRBD1, 6 bases. The CDR3 consists of 14 residues. CDR1 and CDR2 from the germline V gene are SGHNT and YENEEA. V was cut by 0 bases and J by 2 bases, with 7 bases left in between. CDR3 in amino acids: CASSLDQGNYGYTF. CDR3 nucleotides: TGTGCCAGCAGCTTAGATCAGGGGAACTATGGCTACACCTTC. Using reference TRBV11-3 and TRBJ1-2 for the parts outside the CDR3, the full variable domain is EAGVVQSPRYKIIEKKQPVAFWCNPISGHNTLYWYLQNLGQGPELLIRYENEEAVDDSQLPKDRFSAERLKGVDSTLKIQPAELGDSAVYLCASSLDQGNYGYTFGSGTRLTVV.

The V call is TRBV4-1, the J call TRBJ2-4; 10 bases are a match to TRBD1. V was pared by 0 bases and J by 5 bases, with 7 bases of the junction left unmatched. Germline V lookup: CDR1 MGHRA, CDR2 YSYEKL. There are 17 residues in the CDR3. CDR3 region: CASSQEADRGLENIQYF. For the CDR3, the DNA is TGCGCCAGCAGCCAAGAAGCTGACAGGGGGCTTGAAAACATTCAGTACTTC.

The chain combines TRBV30 with TRBJ2-2; no firm D call. The CDR3 loop spans 12 amino acids. The germline V gene encodes CDR1 GTSNPN and CDR2 SVGIG (reference sequence). V was cut by 4 bases and J by 3 bases, with 6 bases left in between. CDR3 bases: TGTGCCTGGAACCCGGACACCGGGGAGCTGTTTTTT. It codes for CAWNPDTGELFF.

This chain uses TRBV7-3 with TRBJ2-5, with TRBD2 as a possible D gene (5 bases). Germline loops: CDR1 SGHTA, CDR2 FQGTGA. Deletions cut 2 bases from V and 5 bases from J, with 9 bases between. The CDR3 contains 13 residues. DNA for the CDR3: TGTGCCAGCAGCTTAGAGAGAGGGGAGACCCAGTACTTC. This translates into CASSLERGETQYF.

The chain has TRBV20-1 and TRBJ2-5; TRBD2 matches at 7 bases. Per germline, CDR1 DFQATT and CDR2 SNEGSKA (reference sequence). The CDR3 is 11 residues long. Germline trimming cut 0 bases from V and 11 bases from J; bases unmatched to any gene: 3. CDR3 nucleotides: TGCAGTGCTAGAGATGGGAGGGAGCAGTACTTC. It codes for CSARDGREQYF.

The V gene is TRBV18, the J gene TRBJ1-5; TRBD1 matches at 9 bases. Germline V lookup: CDR1 KGHSH, CDR2 LQKENI. This CDR3 has 14 amino acids. V lost 4 bases, J lost 7 bases, and 5 bases stayed unmatched. The CDR3 here is CASSQLDRGQPQHF. The CDR3 DNA reads as TGTGCCAGCTCACAGTTGGACAGGGGCCAGCCCCAGCATTTT.

The rearrangement uses TRBV5-1 and TRBJ2-7; 7 nucleotides agree with TRBD2. Germline V gene lookup returns CDR1 SGHRS and CDR2 YFSETQ. The CDR3 extends over 12 amino acids. V shed 3 bases, J shed 5 bases, and the junction held 2 bases outside the gene matches. CDR3 in amino acids: CASSWEGNEQYF. CDR3 nucleotide sequence: TGCGCCAGCAGCTGGGAGGGGAACGAGCAGTACTTC.

V usage is TRBV7-3 and J usage is TRBJ2-1; D perhaps matches TRBD2 (5 bases). Deletions cut 1 base from V and 6 bases from J, with 13 bases between. The CDR3 is 15 residues long. Germline V gives CDR1 SGHTA, CDR2 FQGTGA. The CDR3 protein is CASSLKGAGPNEQFF. The CDR3 region has the DNA TGTGCCAGCAGCTTAAAAGGTGCGGGTCCCAATGAGCAGTTCTTC.

The rearrangement uses TRBV19 and TRBJ2-1; possibly TRBD1 for D (5 bases). There are 12 residues in the CDR3. Trimming shortened V by 6 bases and J by 6 bases, and 9 bases separated the two germline ends. Germline lookup yields CDR1 LNHDA and CDR2 SQIVND (reference sequence). CDR3: CASRRQGNEQFF. CDR3 in DNA: TGTGCCAGTAGACGGCAGGGCAATGAGCAGTTCTTC.

This clone was recorded only once. The gene calls are TRBV10-3 and TRBJ1-5, with a possible D match to TRBD1 (5 bases). CDR1 and CDR2 (germline): ENHRY, SYGVKD. CDR3 length: 15 residues. V was cut by 10 bases and J by 9 bases, with 25 bases left in between. The CDR3 nucleotides read TGTGCCACGAACCGGGACCCTAAGGGGCAATTGCCCCAGCATTTT. Amino acid sequence: CATNRDPKGQLPQHF.

The V call is TRBV6-1, the J call TRBJ2-1; D gene ambiguous. CDR1 and CDR2 from the germline V gene are MNHNS and SASEGT. V lost 8 bases, J lost 7 bases, and 18 bases lay in between. The length of the CDR3 is 14 residues. Written as DNA, the CDR3 is TGTGCCAGCCTTCCCGCTAGTTCGCTAAATGAGCAGTTCTTC. It encodes CASLPASSLNEQFF.

The V and J genes are TRBV27 and TRBJ2-7; no clear D. This CDR3 contains 14 residues. Trimming took off 6 bases at V and 2 bases at J, with 14 bases between the two ends. Germline V CDR1 and CDR2: MNHEY, SMNVEV (reference sequence). This chain's CDR3 is CASSSGGRTYEQYF. The DNA for the CDR3 is TGTGCCAGCAGCTCTGGCGGAAGGACCTACGAGCAGTACTTC.

This clone came up once. This rearrangement joins TRBV12-5 to TRBJ1-1, with 10 nucleotides matching TRBD1. The CDR3 has 18 residues. V gave up 1 base and J gave up 0 bases; unmatched junction bases: 8. CDR1 is LGHNT and CDR2 is FRNRAP in the germline V gene. CDR3 sequence: CASGLGDRGLRVNTEAFF. The CDR3 bases are TGTGCTAGTGGTTTGGGGGACAGGGGTTTAAGGGTGAACACTGAAGCTTTCTTT.

The chain links TRBV4-2 to TRBJ2-2, with D unclear. The V end lost 1 base, the J end lost 3 bases, and 15 bases lay between the germline ends. The CDR3 consists of 17 residues. CDR1 and CDR2 (germline): LGHNA, YNFKEQ. The CDR3 sequence: CASSQGLQRTDTGELFF. For the CDR3, the DNA is TGTGCCAGCAGCCAAGGGCTCCAGCGAACGGACACCGGGGAGCTGTTTTTT.

This chain links TRBV7-2 with TRBJ2-7; the match to TRBD2 covers 7 bases. Germline CDR1 SGHTA, CDR2 FQGNSA. The CDR3 is 15 amino acids. The trim removed 1 base at V and 3 bases at J, leaving 6 bases unmatched. This chain's CDR3 is CASSLVGGIFYEQYF. For the CDR3, the DNA is TGTGCCAGCAGCTTAGTGGGAGGGATCTTCTACGAGCAGTACTTC.

This chain connects TRBV4-3 to TRBJ2-7; no definite D call. Trimming removed 1 base at V and 3 bases at J, with 10 bases between. From germline, CDR1 is LGHNA and CDR2 YSLEER. The CDR3 covers 14 residues. Written as DNA, the CDR3 is TGCGCCAGCAGCCAAGTATCACAGAGCTACGAGCAGTACTTC. Translation: CASSQVSQSYEQYF.

This clone appeared once. The chain is built from TRBV27 and TRBJ2-5; D uncertain. The V gene's germline CDR1 is MNHEY and CDR2 SMNVEV (reference sequence). Trimming removed 8 bases at V and 0 bases at J, with 10 bases between. The CDR3 totals 13 residues. This CDR3 is CASRNRDQETQYF. DNA for the CDR3: TGTGCCAGCCGTAACCGGGACCAAGAGACCCAGTACTTC.

The chain links TRBV30 to TRBJ2-3, with D tentatively TRBD2 (5 bases). Per germline, CDR1 GTSNPN and CDR2 SVGIG (reference sequence). The CDR3 has 11 residues. Between the trimmed V and J ends, which lost 4 bases and 6 bases, there was a span of 8 bases. CDR3 nucleotides: TGTGCCTGGAAGAGGGAGGATACGCAGTATTTT. Translating it yields CAWKREDTQYF.